This section outlines one T cell receptor (beta chain) sequence together with its context. The antigen is not known. This sample is part of a study of T-cell memory formation after mild COVID-19. Study overall: TCR clustering was largely donor specific. Study-wide results and caveats: Nothing showed for sure that second-wave clones peaking on day 37 were SARS-CoV-2 specific. Clones contracting day 15 to 85 were balanced CD4/CD8; later expanders leaned CD4+.

Germline V lookup: CDR1 SGHAT, CDR2 FQNNGV. The CDR3 sequence is 17 residues long. V lost 4 bases to trimming and J lost 1 base, with 16 bases between them. Constant-segment primers and 5'RACE yielded cDNA libraries for TCR alpha and TCR beta, each carrying sample barcodes and UMIs. TCRdb passed the 5' RACE reads through MiXCR, listing each CDR3 protein once. In the table there are almost 550,000 distinct CDR3 sequences, roughly 22% of which are singletons. The sequenced material came from PBMCs or a T cell subset sorted from them (not recorded which). The chain employs TRBV11-2 and TRBJ2-2; D unclear. The clonotype comes from an adult woman who had mild COVID-19 (a few samples of this study predate the infection). Cell type and time point are not known. CDR3 nucleotide sequence: TGTGCCAGCAGCTCGTCTCTTCTCGGAGAGAACACCGGGGAGCTGTTTTTT. Translation gives CASSSSLLGENTGELFF.